This T cell receptor (beta chain) was retrieved from a study of identifying expanded T cells in peripheral blood. Study-level findings and limits: Across healthy donors, higher total template counts meant significantly greater approximately two-week count variance. Over around two and four weeks, about 15 and 19 clones changed, versus roughly 1.1 between replicates.

V was trimmed by 4 bases and J by 0 bases, leaving 14 bases between them. Germline V gene lookup returns CDR1 SQVTM and CDR2 ANQGSEA. The CDR3 covers 15 residues. No infections or other immune events were documented during collection. The assay was immunoSEQ multiplex PCR, and TCRdb's table has in-frame clones only and misses some. Altogether more than 50,000 clones are present, roughly four fifths being singletons, with the ten largest covering about 18%. There are a few counts of this clone. Its antigen is not known. The sample comprised blood. V gene TRBV29-1 combines with J gene TRBJ2-3; D gene ambiguous. This TCR was sampled from a person aged 18 to 69 in good health. CDR3 nucleotides: TGCAGCGTTGTCGGCGGCGGAGCTAGCACAGATACGCAGTATTTT. It yields the protein CSVVGGGASTDTQYF.